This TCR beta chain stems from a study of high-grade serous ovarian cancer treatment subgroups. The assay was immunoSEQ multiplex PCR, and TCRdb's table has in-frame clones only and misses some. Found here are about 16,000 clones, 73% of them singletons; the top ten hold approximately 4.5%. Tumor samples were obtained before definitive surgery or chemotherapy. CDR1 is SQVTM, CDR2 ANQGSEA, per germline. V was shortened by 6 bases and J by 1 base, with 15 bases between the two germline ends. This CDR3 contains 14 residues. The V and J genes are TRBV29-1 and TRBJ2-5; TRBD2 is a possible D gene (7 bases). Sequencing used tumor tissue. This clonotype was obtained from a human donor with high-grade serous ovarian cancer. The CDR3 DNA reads TGCAGCGTGGCCAGGGGAGGGGGCCAAGAGACCCAGTACTTC. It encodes CSVARGGGQETQYF.